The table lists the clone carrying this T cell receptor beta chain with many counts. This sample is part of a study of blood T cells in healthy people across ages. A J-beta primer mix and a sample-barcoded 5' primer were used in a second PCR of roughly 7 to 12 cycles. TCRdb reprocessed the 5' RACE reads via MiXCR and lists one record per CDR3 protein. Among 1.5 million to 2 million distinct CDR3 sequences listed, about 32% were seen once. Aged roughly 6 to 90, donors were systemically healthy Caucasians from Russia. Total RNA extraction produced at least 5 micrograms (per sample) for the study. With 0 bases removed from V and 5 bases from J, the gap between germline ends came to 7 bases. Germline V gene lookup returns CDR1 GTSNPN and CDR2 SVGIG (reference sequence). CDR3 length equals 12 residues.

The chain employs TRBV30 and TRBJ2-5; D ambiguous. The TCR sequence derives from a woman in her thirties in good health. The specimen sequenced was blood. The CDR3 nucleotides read TGTGCCTGGAGTGTAACCGGGGAGACCCAGTACTTC. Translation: CAWSVTGETQYF.